What follows describes a single T cell receptor (beta chain). Germline assignment: CDR1 SGHAT and CDR2 FQNNGV. Deletions cut 3 bases from V and 7 bases from J, with 13 bases between. The CDR3 totals 14 residues. The data originate from a study of CD8 T cells in Susac syndrome. The wider study: Blood was drawn from Susac syndrome patients while they were therapy-naive, on corticosteroids, or on intravenous immunoglobulin alone.

Random hexamers primed reverse transcription of about 0.5 to 1 ug RNA. TCRdb itself ran the immunoSEQ multiplex PCR reads through MiXCR, one entry per CDR3 protein. The sample consists of around 80,000 distinct CDR3 sequences, approximately 96% of them appearing once. The source is a human donor with Susac syndrome. Sequenced sample: CD8+ T cells from PBMCs. The rearrangement joins TRBV11-2 to TRBJ2-1; maybe TRBD2 (5 bases). The CDR3 here is CASSFWGPGNEQFF. The CDR3 DNA reads TGTGCCAGCAGCTTTTGGGGTCCGGGGAATGAGCAGTTCTTC.